These 20 T cell receptor beta chains came from one sample sequenced in a study of control samples from healthy donors and cancer patients. Sequencing used immunoSEQ multiplex PCR; TCRdb keeps in-frame clones, though not all of them. The table includes over 85,000 clones, over 90% detected once. The sequencing input was blood. The receptors shown here come from a woman in her 30s in good health.

V and J are TRBV2 and TRBJ1-4; 7 bases fit TRBD1. V was clipped by 7 bases and J by 3 bases; unmatched bases: 8. The CDR3 runs to 15 residues. Germline V CDR1 and CDR2: SNHLY, FYNNEI. The CDR3 DNA reads TGTGCCAGCATGCCGGGACAGTACTCTAATGAAAAACTGTTTTTT. This gives the protein CASMPGQYSNEKLFF.

The chain uses TRBV2 and TRBJ1-5, with a tentative D call TRBD1 (5 bases). Germline values: CDR1 SNHLY, CDR2 FYNNEI. V lost 4 bases to trimming and J lost 5 bases, with 9 bases between them. CDR3 length: 13 residues. The CDR3 nucleotides are TGTGCCAGCAGTGTTGAAGGGGATCAGCCCCAGCATTTT. Amino acids: CASSVEGDQPQHF.

The V gene is TRBV18, the J gene TRBJ2-1; no definite D call. The CDR3 contains 16 residues. Germline lookup yields CDR1 KGHSH and CDR2 LQKENI. Trimming removed 0 bases at V and 3 bases at J, with 12 bases between. The chain's CDR3 is CASSPPFQASYNEQFF. The CDR3 DNA sequence: TGTGCCAGCTCACCACCCTTTCAGGCTAGCTACAATGAGCAGTTCTTC.

Of note for this clone: In the same sample, other DNA sequences code for this CDR3. CDR3 sequence reads: CASSSYRGGRGELFF. Here the CDR3 DNA reads TGTGCCAGCAGCTCCTACAGGGGGGGGCGCGGGGAGCTGTTTTTT. The rearrangement joins TRBV11-2 to TRBJ2-2; perhaps TRBD1 as D (8 bases). From germline, CDR1 is SGHAT and CDR2 FQNNGV. The CDR3 sequence is 15 residues long. Trimming pared 4 bases from V and 7 bases from J, leaving 16 bases between.

The V call is TRBV7-9, the J call TRBJ2-1; TRBD1 might be the D (6 bases). Trimming removed 6 bases from V and 7 bases from J, with 16 bases in between. Germline V gene data show CDR1 as SEHNR and CDR2 as FQNEAQ (reference sequence). The CDR3 length is 14 residues. CDR3 residues: CASSTPRTVNEQFF. CDR3 coding DNA: TGTGCCAGCAGTACTCCCCGGACAGTTAATGAGCAGTTCTTC.

The V call is TRBV6-5, the J call TRBJ1-1; D unclear. Germline V CDR1 and CDR2: MNHEY, SVGAGI. V was cut by 0 bases and J by 11 bases, with 19 bases left in between. The CDR3 is made up of 15 amino acids. This chain's CDR3 is CASSYSSGQAKSAFF. For the CDR3, the DNA is TGTGCCAGCAGTTACTCGAGCGGGCAGGCGAAGAGTGCTTTCTTT.

The chain carries TRBV19 and TRBJ2-1; 10 bases map to TRBD2. The V segment lost 8 bases and the J segment 7 bases; nucleotides outside the gene matches: 8. CDR1 is LNHDA and CDR2 is SQIVND in the germline V gene (reference sequence). The CDR3 contains 14 residues. The CDR3 DNA is TGTGCCAGTTCCGGGACTAGCGAATGGAATGAGCAGTTCTTC. Its translation: CASSGTSEWNEQFF.

The chain combines TRBV7-9 with TRBJ1-3, with 10 positions matching TRBD1. Germline CDR1 reads SEHNR; CDR2 reads FQNEAQ (reference sequence). The V segment lost 0 bases and the J segment 7 bases; nucleotides outside the gene matches: 3. This CDR3 has 15 amino acids. The DNA of the CDR3 is TGTGCCAGCAGCTTAGCTGGGGGACAGGGGAACACCATATATTTT. As protein: CASSLAGGQGNTIYF.

V usage is TRBV24-1 and J usage is TRBJ2-1, with 9 nucleotides matching TRBD1. The CDR3 extends over 14 amino acids. V dropped 6 bases and J dropped 8; count of bases not matched to a gene: 7. From germline, CDR1 is KGHDR and CDR2 SFDVKD. CDR3 nucleotide sequence: TGTGCCACCAGTTCCGGGACAGGGAAGCATGAGCAGTTCTTC. This translates into CATSSGTGKHEQFF.

V and J are TRBV6-5 and TRBJ1-3; D not certain. CDR1 is MNHEY, CDR2 SVGAGI, per germline. The V gene lost 2 bases and the J gene lost 1 base, with 9 bases spanning the gap. The CDR3 spans 15 residues. The CDR3 protein is CASSYTHDSGNTIYF. The CDR3 DNA sequence: TGTGCCAGCAGTTACACCCACGATTCTGGAAACACCATATATTTT.

The V gene is TRBV6-5, the J gene TRBJ1-3; D is uncertain. The CDR3 has 13 residues. Germline CDR1 and CDR2: MNHEY and SVGAGI. V was cut by 7 bases and J by 1 base, with 8 bases left in between. The CDR3 DNA reads as TGTGCCAGCAATCAAGTTTCTGGAAACACCATATATTTT. It specifies CASNQVSGNTIYF.

J is TRBJ2-3 and V is TRBV7-9; D gene unclear. Per the germline V gene, CDR1 is SEHNR and CDR2 is FQNEAQ (reference sequence). The V end was cut by 5 bases, the J end by 0 bases, with 21 bases between. The CDR3 spans 18 residues. DNA of the CDR3: TGTGCCAGCAGCACAACCAAAAGAGACATTTCTAGCACAGATACGCAGTATTTT. It yields the protein CASSTTKRDISSTDTQYF. The whole variable domain, filled in from reference TRBV7-9 and TRBJ2-3, reads DTGVSQNPRHKITKRGQNVTFRCDPISEHNRLYWYRQTLGQGPEFLTYFQNEAQLEKSRLLSDRFSAERPKGSFSTLEIQRTEQGDSAMYLCASSTTKRDISSTDTQYFGPGTRLTVL.

The V and J genes are TRBV18 and TRBJ1-1, with D unresolved. The CDR3 loop spans 17 amino acids. The germline V gene encodes CDR1 KGHSH and CDR2 LQKENI. The V gene lost 3 bases and the J gene lost 4 bases, with 21 bases spanning the gap. The CDR3 DNA reads as TGTGCCAGCTCACCCCTTTTGGCAGGACCCGCGGGCACTGAAGCTTTCTTT. Protein product: CASSPLLAGPAGTEAFF.

This clone is medium-sized. This chain uses TRBV6-6 with TRBJ2-7; the match to TRBD1 covers 8 bases. The CDR3 sequence is 15 residues long. Germline CDR1 reads MNHNY; CDR2 reads SVGAGI (reference sequence). Trimming at V came to 6 bases and at J to 2 bases, leaving 9 bases not matched to a gene. The CDR3 nucleotides read TGTGCCAGCAGGGACAGGGAAGGGGGAACCTACGAGCAGTACTTC. As protein: CASRDREGGTYEQYF.

The chain couples TRBV5-1 to TRBJ1-1, with 7 bases that match TRBD1. J was trimmed by 4 bases and V by 5 bases; bases with no gene match: 2. Germline V gene lookup returns CDR1 SGHRS and CDR2 YFSETQ. The CDR3 covers 12 residues. CDR3 in amino acids: CASRAGGTEAFF. The CDR3 nucleotides read TGCGCCAGCAGGGCAGGGGGCACTGAAGCTTTCTTT.

The chain has TRBV27 and TRBJ2-7; 7 bases fit TRBD1. The germline gives CDR1 MNHEY, CDR2 SMNVEV (reference sequence). The CDR3 spans 13 residues. The V and J ends lost 2 bases and 6 bases, in that order; junction bases with no gene match: 4. This CDR3 is CASSLRPGGEQYF. CDR3 coding DNA: TGTGCCAGCAGTTTAAGGCCAGGGGGCGAGCAGTACTTC.

CDR3 in DNA: TGTGCCAGCAGCGTGGGACGGGGAACGGTTTTTGGCAATCAGCCCCAGCATTTT. It yields the protein CASSVGRGTVFGNQPQHF. V and J are TRBV7-8 and TRBJ1-5; TRBD1 is a possible D gene (5 bases). The CDR3 is made up of 18 amino acids. Between the trimmed V and J ends, which lost 5 bases and 2 bases, there was a span of 22 bases. Germline V gene lookup returns CDR1 SGHVS and CDR2 FQNEAQ.

This clone was counted a single time. J is TRBJ2-1 and V is TRBV10-1; maybe TRBD2 (5 bases). The CDR3 totals 13 residues. Germline V lookup: CDR1 WNHNN, CDR2 SYGVQD (reference sequence). V lost 7 bases, J lost 12 bases, and 19 bases lay in between. The CDR3 bases are TGCGCCAGCAACCCGAGCCTGGACGCGGGGCAGTTCTTC. It specifies CASNPSLDAGQFF.

This rearrangement joins TRBV5-1 to TRBJ2-7; D is ambiguous. This CDR3 region has 13 residues. Germline V gene data show CDR1 as SGHRS and CDR2 as YFSETQ. Between the trimmed V and J ends, which lost 5 bases and 1 base, there was a span of 10 bases. CDR3 sequence: CASRADLSYEQYF. CDR3 DNA: TGCGCCAGCAGGGCGGATCTTTCCTACGAGCAGTACTTC. Based on the CDR3 plus reference TRBV5-1 and TRBJ2-7, the full variable domain is KAGVTQTPRYLIKTRGQQVTLSCSPISGHRSVSWYQQTPGQGLQFLFEYFSETQRNKGNFPGRFSGRQFSNSRSEMNVSTLELGDSALYLCASRADLSYEQYFGPGTRLTVT.

This clone was picked up one time. The genes are TRBV19 and TRBJ1-5; TRBD1 aligns across 8 bases. The length of the CDR3 is 16 residues. Germline-derived CDR1 and CDR2 are LNHDA and SQIVND (reference sequence). Germline trimming cut 0 bases from V and 9 bases from J; bases unmatched to any gene: 10. CDR3 sequence reads: CASSIDLPGGGWPQHF. CDR3 DNA sequence: TGTGCCAGTAGTATAGATCTTCCAGGGGGCGGTTGGCCCCAGCATTTT.